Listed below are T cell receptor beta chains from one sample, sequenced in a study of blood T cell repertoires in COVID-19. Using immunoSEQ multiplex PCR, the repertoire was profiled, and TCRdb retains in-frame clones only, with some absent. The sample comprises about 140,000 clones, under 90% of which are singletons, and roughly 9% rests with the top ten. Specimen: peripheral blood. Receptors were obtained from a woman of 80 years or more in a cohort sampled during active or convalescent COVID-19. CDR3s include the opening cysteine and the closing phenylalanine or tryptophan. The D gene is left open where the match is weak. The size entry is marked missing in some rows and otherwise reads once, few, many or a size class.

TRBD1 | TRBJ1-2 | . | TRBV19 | TGTGCCAGTAGTGCACCCCGCAGGGGGCTCTACTATGGCTACACCTTC | CASSAPRRGLYYGYTF
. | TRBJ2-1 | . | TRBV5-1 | TGCGCCACCCGCCGGCAGGGGACCTACAATGAGCAGTTCTTC | CATRRQGTYNEQFF
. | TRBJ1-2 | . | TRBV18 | TGTGCCAGCTCATCCTACAGGGAGGGGGGCTACACCTTC | CASSSYREGGYTF
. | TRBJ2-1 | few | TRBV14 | TGTGCCAGCAATGGCGCGGGACGGCGGAATGAGCAGTTCTTC | CASNGAGRRNEQFF
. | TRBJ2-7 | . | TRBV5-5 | TGTGCCAGCAGCTTGGACGGGACACCTTCCTACGAGCAGTACTTC | CASSLDGTPSYEQYF
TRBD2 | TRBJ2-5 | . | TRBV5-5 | TGTGCCAGCGTCTCCCATCTAGCGGGGGCCCAAGAGACCCAGTACTTC | CASVSHLAGAQETQYF
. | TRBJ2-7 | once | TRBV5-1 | TGCGCCAGCAGCTCGACAGTTAACTACGAGCAGTACTTC | CASSSTVNYEQYF
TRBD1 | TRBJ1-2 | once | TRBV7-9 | TGTGCCAGCAGGAGGGGGCTGGGTGGCTACACCTTC | CASRRGLGGYTF
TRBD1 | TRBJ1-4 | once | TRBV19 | TGTGCCAGTAGTTCGAATTATGGACAGGGGCAAATTGAACTGTTTTTT | CASSSNYGQGQIELFF
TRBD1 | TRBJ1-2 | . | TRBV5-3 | TGTGCCAGAAGCAATTCCCCAGGGGGCGCTTACTATGGCTACACCTTC | CARSNSPGGAYYGYTF
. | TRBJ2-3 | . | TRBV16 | TGTGCCAGCAGCCAAGGTCTTAGCGGCTACACAGATACGCAGTATTTT | CASSQGLSGYTDTQYF
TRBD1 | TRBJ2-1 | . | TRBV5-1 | TGCGCCAGCAGCCTCCGGGACAGGGGGTACAATGAGCAGTTCTTC | CASSLRDRGYNEQFF
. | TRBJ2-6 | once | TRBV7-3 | TGTGCCAGCAGCTTACCCCCAGGGGTAAGTGGGGCCAACGTCCTGACTTTC | CASSLPPGVSGANVLTF
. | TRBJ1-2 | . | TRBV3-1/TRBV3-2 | TGTGCCAGCAGCCAAGTGTCCGGAGGGGACTATGGCTACACCTTC | CASSQVSGGDYGYTF
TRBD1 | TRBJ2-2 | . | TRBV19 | TGTGCCAGCCGACCGGGACAGATGAACACCGGGGAGCTGTTTTTT | CASRPGQMNTGELFF
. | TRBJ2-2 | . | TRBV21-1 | TGTGCCAGCAGCAAAAGGGACAGGGGAACCGGGGAGCTGTTTTTT | CASSKRDRGTGELFF
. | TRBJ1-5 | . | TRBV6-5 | TGTGCCAGCAGACCCGGACAACTCAATCAGCCCCAGCATTTT | CASRPGQLNQPQHF
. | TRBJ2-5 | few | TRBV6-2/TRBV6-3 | TGTGCCAGCAGTATCAGGGGCCGGGAGACCCAGTACTTC | CASSIRGRETQYF
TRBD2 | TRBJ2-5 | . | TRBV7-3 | TGTGCCAGCAGCTTCCTAGCGGGGGGGCCGGAGACCCAGTACTTC | CASSFLAGGPETQYF
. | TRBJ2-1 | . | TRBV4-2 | TGTGCCAGCAGCCAAGCCCTAGCTAGCTCCTACAATGAGCAGTTCTTC | CASSQALASSYNEQFF
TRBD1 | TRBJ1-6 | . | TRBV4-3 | TGCGCCAGCAGCCAAGAAGTGACAGGGGGTTCACCCCTCCACTTT | CASSQEVTGGSPLHF
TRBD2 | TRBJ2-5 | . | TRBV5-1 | TGCGCCAGCAGCTTTGCTCCTAGCGGGGGAGGGACCCAGTACTTC | CASSFAPSGGGTQYF
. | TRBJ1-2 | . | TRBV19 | TGTGCCAGTAGTAGCCCTGGGGGCGCGATTGGCTACACCTTC | CASSSPGGAIGYTF
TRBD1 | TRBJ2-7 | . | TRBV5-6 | TGTGCCAGCAGCTTGGTGGGACAGGGCCATTCCGAGCAGTACTTC | CASSLVGQGHSEQYF
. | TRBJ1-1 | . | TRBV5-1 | TGCGCCAGCAGCAAGTCCGGGAACACTGAAGCTTTCTTT | CASSKSGNTEAFF
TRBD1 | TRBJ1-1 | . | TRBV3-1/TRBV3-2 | TGTGCCAGCAGCCAAAGAACAGGGGGTTTGAACACTGAAGCTTTCTTT | CASSQRTGGLNTEAFF
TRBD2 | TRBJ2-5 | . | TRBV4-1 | TGCGCCAGCAGCCAAGATCGTCGCGGGGGGTGGCAAGAGACCCAGTACTTC | CASSQDRRGGWQETQYF
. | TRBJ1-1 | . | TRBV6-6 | TGTGCCAGCAGTTCCCAATCTACCAACACTGAAGCTTTCTTT | CASSSQSTNTEAFF
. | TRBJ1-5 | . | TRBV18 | TGTGCCAGCTCACCCTCGGGGAGCAATCAGCCCCAGCATTTT | CASSPSGSNQPQHF
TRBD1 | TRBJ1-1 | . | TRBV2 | TGTGCCAGCAGTGGACAGGGGGCCATCACTGAAGCTTTCTTT | CASSGQGAITEAFF
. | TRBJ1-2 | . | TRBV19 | TGTGCCAGTAACACAGAGTTAAACTATGGCTACACCTTC | CASNTELNYGYTF
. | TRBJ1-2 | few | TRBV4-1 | TGCGCCAGCAGCCAAGATAAGAGACACAGGGTTAACTATGGCTACACCTTC | CASSQDKRHRVNYGYTF
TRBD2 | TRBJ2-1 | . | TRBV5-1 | TGCGCCAGCAGCGCTGGACTAGCGGGGGGGCGATTCTTC | CASSAGLAGGRFF
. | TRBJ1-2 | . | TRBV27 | TGTGCCAGCAGTTTATCATCCGGCTATGGCTACACCTTC | CASSLSSGYGYTF
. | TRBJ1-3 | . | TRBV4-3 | TGCGCCAGCAGCAACGGAGACTCTGGAAACACCATATATTTT | CASSNGDSGNTIYF
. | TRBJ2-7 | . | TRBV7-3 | TGTGCCAGCAGCTTAGGTCCCCTAGGCTCCTACGAGCAGTACTTC | CASSLGPLGSYEQYF
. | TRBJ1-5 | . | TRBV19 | TGTGCCAGTAGTATTCTATTTCAGTGGGCTCGGGGGCAGCCCCAGCATTTT | CASSILFQWARGQPQHF
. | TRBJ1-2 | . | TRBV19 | TGTGCCAGTAGTATAGATAACAGGGCGCAATTTGGCTACACCTTC | CASSIDNRAQFGYTF
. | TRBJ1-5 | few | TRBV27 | TGTGCCAGCAGTTACAGGGAGAATCAGCCCCAGCATTTT | CASSYRENQPQHF
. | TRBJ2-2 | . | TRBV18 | TGTGCCAGCTCACCACAACTTGACACCGGGGAGCTGTTTTTT | CASSPQLDTGELFF
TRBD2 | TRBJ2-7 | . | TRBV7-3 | TGTGCCAGCAGCCCGAGCGGGGGGAGCTCCTACGAGCAGTACTTC | CASSPSGGSSYEQYF
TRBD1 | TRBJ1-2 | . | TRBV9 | TGTGCCAGCAGCTGGGGGGACAGGGGGCCCTATGGCTACACCTTC | CASSWGDRGPYGYTF
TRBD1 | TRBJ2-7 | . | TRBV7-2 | TGTGCCAGCAGCTTAGGTACAGGGGCCTACTACGAGCAGTACTTC | CASSLGTGAYYEQYF
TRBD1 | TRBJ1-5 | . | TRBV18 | TGTGCCAGCTCACCACCCGGGGACAGGGGAAGCAATCAGCCCCAGCATTTT | CASSPPGDRGSNQPQHF
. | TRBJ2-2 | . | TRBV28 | TGTGCCAGCAGTTTTATGAGGGTAAACACCGGGGAGCTGTTTTTT | CASSFMRVNTGELFF
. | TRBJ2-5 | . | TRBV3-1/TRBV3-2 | TGTGCCAGCAGCCAAGCCCTAGCGTACCAAGAGACCCAGTACTTC | CASSQALAYQETQYF
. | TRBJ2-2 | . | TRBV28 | TGTGCCAGCAGTTTAAAGCAGGAGCTGTTTTTT | CASSLKQELFF
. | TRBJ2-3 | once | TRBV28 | TGTGCCAGCAGGGAGGGGTCGACAGATACGCAGTATTTT | CASREGSTDTQYF
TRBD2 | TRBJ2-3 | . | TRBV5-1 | TGCGCCAGCAGCCCGAGCGGGGCTGGCACAGATACGCAGTATTTT | CASSPSGAGTDTQYF